This T cell receptor beta chain appears in the sequencing data of a study of CD8 T cells in ankylosing spondylitis. At least ten counts were recorded for this clonotype. Its antigen remains unidentified. Germline loops: CDR1 DFQATT, CDR2 SNEGSKA (reference sequence). Trimming took 6 bases from V and 0 from J, leaving 8 bases between them. The CDR3 totals 12 residues. Overall study results and limits: Among TCR beta sequences, a motif of eight highly homologous variants appeared characteristic of ankylosing spondylitis blood. Matched ankylosing spondylitis synovial fluid reportedly showed significant enrichment of disease-linked clones. Earlier literature documents some of the motif variants in reactive arthritis synovial fluid and blood. Clones linked to disease, bearing a CD8+ phenotype, were relatively rare in peripheral blood.

One entry per CDR3 protein results from TCRdb running MiXCR on the 5' RACE reads. The sample lists 340,000 or so distinct CDR3 sequences, over 12% occurring once. V gene TRBV20-1 combines with J gene TRBJ1-1; no clear D. The TCR was taken from a male donor with ankylosing spondylitis or in good health (not recorded which). The material sequenced was blood, either unsorted or a sorted T cell fraction (not recorded which). The CDR3, as DNA: TGCAGTGCGCAGGCGCTGAACACTGAAGCTTTCTTT. Residues: CSAQALNTEAFF.